Shown below are 24 T cell receptor beta chains from a single sample sequenced in a study of Graves' ophthalmopathy and Graves' hyperthyroidism. TCR beta CDR3 amplification used RNA transcripts. In the first round, RT-PCR was carried out with HTBI primers, and a multiplex PCR formed the second round. One entry per CDR3 protein results from TCRdb running MiXCR on the multiplex PCR reads. In the table there are some 380,000 distinct CDR3 sequences, 15% of which are singletons. The sequenced material came from peripheral blood. The source is a woman aged 18-29 years with stable Graves' hyperthyroidism.

This clonotype was picked up many times. In DNA, the CDR3 is TGTGCCATCTCACAGGGACCGAACACCGGGGAGCTGTTTTTT. It is translated as CAISQGPNTGELFF. This chain joins TRBV6-2 or TRBV6-3 and TRBJ2-2; D may be TRBD1 (6 bases). Germline values: CDR1 MNHEY, CDR2 SVGEGT. The V end lost 10 bases, the J end lost 0 bases, and 12 bases lay between the germline ends. The CDR3 consists of 14 residues.

Here the CDR3 DNA reads TGTGCCAGCAGCCGAGGACGTAACTCTGGAAACACCATATATTTT. Translating gives CASSRGRNSGNTIYF. This chain links TRBV7-6 with TRBJ1-3; D gene ambiguous. CDR1 is SGHVS and CDR2 is FNYEAQ in the germline V gene. The CDR3 is made up of 15 amino acids. V was pared by 5 bases and J by 0 bases, with 11 bases between. Full variable domain (remainder filled in from reference TRBV7-6 and TRBJ1-3): GAGVSQSPRYKVTKRGQDVALRCDPISGHVSLYWYRQALGQGPEFLTYFNYEAQQDKSGLPNDRFSAERPEGSISTLTIQRTEQRDSAMYRCASSRGRNSGNTIYFGEGSWLTVV.

This clonotype has a count of ten or more. The V gene is TRBV20-1, the J gene TRBJ1-1; D unresolved. Germline V gene sequence: CDR1 DFQATT, CDR2 SNEGSKA (reference sequence). Trimming took off 1 base at V and 0 bases at J, with 9 bases between the two ends. CDR3 length: 14 amino acids. The CDR3 DNA reads as TGCAGTGCTAGAGTTCCGGCGATGAACACTGAAGCTTTCTTT. This codes for CSARVPAMNTEAFF.

In the case of this clonotype: A clone one base away is much larger, so this may be a read error. The chain carries TRBV24-1 and TRBJ2-7; D may be TRBD1 (6 bases). The CDR3 runs to 13 residues. Looked up from germline, CDR1 is KGHDR and CDR2 is SFDVKD. The CDR3 region has the DNA TGTTCCACCAGTGTTGGGCAGGGGAACGAGCAGTACTTC. Translated, it gives CSTSVGQGNEQYF.

This clonotype was picked up many times. The chain couples TRBV9 to TRBJ1-2; D is undetermined. Trimming shortened V by 0 bases and J by 10 bases, and 22 bases separated the two germline ends. Germline CDR1 SGDLS, CDR2 YYNGEE. This CDR3 has 16 amino acids. CDR3 residues: CASSVEGPRRLTNYTF. CDR3 bases: TGTGCCAGCAGCGTAGAGGGCCCGCGTAGATTAACGAACTACACCTTC.

This clonotype was counted only a few times. This rearrangement joins TRBV7-8 to TRBJ2-2; a possible D gene is TRBD1 (5 bases). The CDR3 extends over 15 amino acids. Trimming left V 2 bases short and J 4 bases short, with 11 bases between. Germline CDR1 and CDR2: SGHVS and FQNEAQ. For the CDR3, the DNA is TGTGCCAGCAGCTTATTGACAGTGGGCACCGGGGAGCTGTTTTTT. Protein product: CASSLLTVGTGELFF.

This clonotype was found a few times. The chain carries TRBV11-2 and TRBJ2-2; 7 bases map to TRBD1. V dropped 5 bases and J dropped 5; count of bases not matched to a gene: 8. CDR3 size: 15 residues. Germline V gene data show CDR1 as SGHAT and CDR2 as FQNNGV. CDR3: CASSPPRGITGELFF. The CDR3, as DNA: TGTGCCAGCAGCCCTCCCAGGGGGATTACCGGGGAGCTGTTTTTT.

This clonotype was detected many times. This chain links TRBV29-1 with TRBJ2-7; 8 nucleotides agree with TRBD1. V lost 4 bases and J lost 4; bases outside the gene matches: 9. This CDR3 contains 14 residues. Germline lookup yields CDR1 SQVTM and CDR2 ANQGSEA. The CDR3 region has the DNA TGCAGCGTTGCCACCGGGACAGGACCATACGAGCAGTACTTC. Translating gives CSVATGTGPYEQYF.

The J gene is TRBJ2-5, the V gene TRBV29-1; D not resolved. The CDR3 has 11 amino acids. Germline lookup yields CDR1 SQVTM and CDR2 ANQGSEA. V was pared by 7 bases and J by 3 bases, with 9 bases between. CDR3 bases: TGCAGCGGCACCAGAGAAGAGACCCAGTACTTC. It translates to CSGTREETQYF.

The count of this clonotype is one. The rearrangement uses TRBV12-3 or TRBV12-4 and TRBJ1-1; TRBD1 matches at 7 bases. The CDR3 contains 15 residues. V lost 5 bases and J lost 6; bases outside the gene matches: 12. DNA for the CDR3: TGTGCCAGCAGTACTCCGACAGGGAGGAAGGCTGAAGCTTTCTTT. It yields the protein CASSTPTGRKAEAFF.

This clonotype was detected ten times or more. The V and J genes are TRBV12-3 or TRBV12-4 and TRBJ2-7; D may be TRBD1 (5 bases). There are 12 residues in the CDR3. Trimming cost V 7 bases and J 0 bases, with 7 bases left between them. The DNA of the CDR3 is TGTGCCAGCAAAAGGGGCTCCTACGAGCAGTACTTC. Its protein is CASKRGSYEQYF.

The chain is built from TRBV18 and TRBJ2-5, with 10 bases matching TRBD1. V trimming: 3 bases; J trimming: 6 bases; junction bases outside the gene matches: 4. The CDR3 runs to 14 residues. Looked up from germline, CDR1 is KGHSH and CDR2 is LQKENI. The chain's CDR3 is CASSPGQGLQTQYF. CDR3 nucleotide sequence: TGTGCCAGCTCACCGGGACAGGGGCTGCAGACCCAGTACTTC.

This clonotype occurred many times. The V call is TRBV20-1, the J call TRBJ2-5; no clear D. This CDR3 comprises 13 residues. CDR1 is DFQATT, CDR2 SNEGSKA, per germline (reference sequence). Between the trimmed V and J ends, which lost 0 bases and 5 bases, there was a span of 10 bases. The CDR3 DNA reads TGCAGTGCTAGAGAGAGTCTAGGGGAGACCCAGTACTTC. Its protein product is CSARESLGETQYF.

This CDR3 is CASSQDPGGANGYTF. CDR3 nucleotides: TGTGCCAGCAGCCAAGATCCGGGGGGGGCAAATGGCTACACCTTC. This chain uses TRBV14 with TRBJ1-2, with a weak D call TRBD1 (6 bases). V was trimmed by 0 bases and J by 6 bases, leaving 14 bases between them. The germline gives CDR1 SGHDN, CDR2 FVKESK. The CDR3 sequence is 15 residues long.

Many counts were recorded for this clonotype. This rearrangement joins TRBV2 to TRBJ1-2; the D is unclear. The V end was cut by 3 bases, the J end by 8 bases, with 10 bases between. This CDR3 contains 12 residues. Germline assignment: CDR1 SNHLY and CDR2 FYNNEI. CDR3 DNA sequence: TGTGCCAGCAGTGAGTCGGGCGGCGGCTACACCTTC. Its translation: CASSESGGGYTF.

A remark on this clonotype: The junction and the germline gene differ at one end; a read error may be behind it. The chain is built from TRBV4-2 and TRBJ2-5; no reliable D call. Germline CDR1 and CDR2: LGHNA and YNFKEQ. The CDR3 sequence is 12 residues long. CDR3 amino acids: CASCQEAGAQYF. The CDR3, as DNA: TGTGCCAGCTGCCAAGAGGCTGGCGCCCAGTACTTC.

This clonotype was recorded many times. The chain combines TRBV7-2 with TRBJ1-3; D unresolved. The CDR3 is 14 amino acids. CDR1 and CDR2 (germline): SGHTA, FQGNSA. Trimming cost V 4 bases and J 0 bases, with 7 bases left between them. The CDR3 protein is CASSWDNSGNTIYF. The CDR3, as DNA: TGTGCCAGCAGCTGGGATAACTCTGGAAACACCATATATTTT.

The chain uses TRBV12-3 or TRBV12-4 and TRBJ1-1; no clear D gene. This CDR3 is built from 13 residues. The V end was cut by 6 bases, the J end by 4 bases, with 12 bases between. CDR3 in amino acids: CASSLIWGTEAFF. Here the CDR3 DNA reads TGTGCCAGCAGCCTTATCTGGGGCACTGAAGCTTTCTTT.

This clonotype was counted between two and nine times. One junction end does not reproduce the germline sequence, and a read error may be involved. J is TRBJ1-2 and V is TRBV6-2 or TRBV6-3; D unresolved. CDR1 MNHEY and CDR2 SVGEGT come from the germline V gene. The length of the CDR3 is 13 residues. The CDR3, as DNA: TGTGTCAGCAGTTATCAACAAAGCTATGGCTACACCTTC. Residues: CVSSYQQSYGYTF.

CDR3: CSASRTGPGDIQYF. In nucleotides, the CDR3 is TGCAGTGCTAGCAGGACAGGCCCCGGGGACATTCAGTACTTC. V is TRBV20-1 and J is TRBJ2-4, with 7 bases that match TRBD1. J lost 8 bases, V lost 3 bases, and 10 bases had no gene match. CDR3 length equals 14 residues. Looked up from germline, CDR1 is DFQATT and CDR2 is SNEGSKA (reference sequence).

Ten or more counts support this clonotype. The chain employs TRBV12-3 or TRBV12-4 and TRBJ2-7; 7 bases align to TRBD1. With 4 bases clipped from V and 2 bases from J, the junction kept 14 bases outside the gene matches. The CDR3 is 17 amino acids. DNA for the CDR3: TGTGCCAGCAGTTCCCGACAGGGAGCGCCCGTCACCTACGAGCAGTACTTC. Protein: CASSSRQGAPVTYEQYF.

This clonotype has ten or more counts. The rearrangement joins TRBV2 to TRBJ1-2, with D maybe TRBD1 (6 bases). The ends were cut back, 8 bases at V and 4 bases at J, with 14 bases in the middle. This CDR3 is 13 amino acids long. Germline V CDR1 and CDR2: SNHLY, FYNNEI. The CDR3 nucleotides are TGTGCCAGCGCCGGGAGACAGGCCTATGGCTACACCTTC. Its translation: CASAGRQAYGYTF.

The V call is TRBV6-2 or TRBV6-3, the J call TRBJ2-7; 8 nucleotides agree with TRBD1. Losses at the gene ends were 5 bases for V and 4 bases for J; bases not matched to a gene: 7. The CDR3 is 14 residues long. The germline gives CDR1 MNHEY, CDR2 SVGEGT. The CDR3 here is CASSRGTGYYEQYF. The CDR3, as DNA: TGTGCCAGCAGTAGGGGGACAGGATATTACGAGCAGTACTTC.

This clonotype was recorded at least ten times. This chain links TRBV6-2 or TRBV6-3 with TRBJ2-4, with D maybe TRBD1 (6 bases). The CDR3 runs to 12 residues. Germline V gives CDR1 MNHEY, CDR2 SVGEGT. V gave up 8 bases and J gave up 7 bases, with 12 bases separating them. The CDR3 reads CASGNRANIQYF. CDR3 nucleotide sequence: TGTGCCAGCGGAAACAGGGCCAACATTCAGTACTTC.